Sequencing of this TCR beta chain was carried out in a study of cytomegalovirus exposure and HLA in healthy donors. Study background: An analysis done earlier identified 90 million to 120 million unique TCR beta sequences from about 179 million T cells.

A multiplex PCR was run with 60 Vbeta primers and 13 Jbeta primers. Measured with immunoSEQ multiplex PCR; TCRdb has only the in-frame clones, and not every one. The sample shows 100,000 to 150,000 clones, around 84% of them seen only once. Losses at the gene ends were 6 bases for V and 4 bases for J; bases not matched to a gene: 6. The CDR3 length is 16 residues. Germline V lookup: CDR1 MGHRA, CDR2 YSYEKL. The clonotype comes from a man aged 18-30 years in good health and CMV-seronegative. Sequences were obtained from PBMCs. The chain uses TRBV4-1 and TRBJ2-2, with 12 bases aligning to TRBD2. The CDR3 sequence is CASRGGLAGSTGELFF. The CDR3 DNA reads TGCGCCAGCAGGGGCGGACTAGCGGGGAGCACCGGGGAGCTGTTTTTT.